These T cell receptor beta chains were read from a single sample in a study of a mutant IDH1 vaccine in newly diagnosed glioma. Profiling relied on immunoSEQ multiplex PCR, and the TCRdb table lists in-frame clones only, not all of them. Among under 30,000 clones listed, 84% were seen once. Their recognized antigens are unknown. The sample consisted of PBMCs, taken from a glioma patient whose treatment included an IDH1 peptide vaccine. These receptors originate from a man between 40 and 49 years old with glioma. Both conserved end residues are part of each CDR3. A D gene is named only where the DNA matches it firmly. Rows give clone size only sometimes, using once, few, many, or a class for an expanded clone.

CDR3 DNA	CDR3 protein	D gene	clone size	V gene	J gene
TGTGCCAGCAGCCGAGGTAGCACGGGAGGGCTCGAGCAGTACTTC	CASSRGSTGGLEQYF	TRBD2	once	TRBV28	TRBJ2-7
TGTGCCAGCAGCTTAGGGGCTAGCGGGAGGTTCTGGAATGAGCAGTTCTTC	CASSLGASGRFWNEQFF	TRBD2	.	TRBV7-2	TRBJ2-1
TGTGCCAGCTCACCATCCCGGGACAAAGGCACAGATACGCAGTATTTT	CASSPSRDKGTDTQYF	.	.	TRBV18	TRBJ2-3
TGTGCCAGCAGAGACCGGGACAGGGGTTATAGCAATCAGCCCCAGCATTTT	CASRDRDRGYSNQPQHF	TRBD1	.	TRBV28	TRBJ1-5
TGTGCCAGCAGTTTCTCGTTGGGCGGCGCTCAGCCCCAGCATTTT	CASSFSLGGAQPQHF	.	.	TRBV27	TRBJ1-5
TGTGCCAGCAGCTTGCAAGGCCTGAACACTGAAGCTTTCTTT	CASSLQGLNTEAFF	.	.	TRBV7-9	TRBJ1-1
TGTGCCAGTAGTATTGGTACCAGGGCCTACGAGCAGTACTTC	CASSIGTRAYEQYF	.	.	TRBV19	TRBJ2-7
TGTGCCAGCTCGCAAGGGACAGTACAGAATGAAAAACTGTTTTTT	CASSQGTVQNEKLFF	TRBD1	.	TRBV18	TRBJ1-4
TGTGCCAGCAGCGTACAGCCCAACACTGAAGCTTTCTTT	CASSVQPNTEAFF	.	.	TRBV9	TRBJ1-1
TGTGCCAGCAGTGTCAAGGGTGGCACCGGGGAGCTGTTTTTT	CASSVKGGTGELFF	.	.	TRBV2	TRBJ2-2
TGTGCCAGTAGTACGGACAGGGTTGGCGACGAGCAGTACTTC	CASSTDRVGDEQYF	TRBD1	.	TRBV19	TRBJ2-7
TGTGCCAGCAGTCGTCCGGGACAGGGCAACTACGAGCAGTACTTC	CASSRPGQGNYEQYF	TRBD1	.	TRBV27	TRBJ2-7
TGTGCCACCAGCATCCTCCCCGGGACTTCTTACGAGCAGTACTTC	CATSILPGTSYEQYF	.	.	TRBV15	TRBJ2-7
TGTGCCAGCAGCCCGGGACAGACCCGGGGTGCAGCTTTCTTT	CASSPGQTRGAAFF	TRBD1	.	TRBV28	TRBJ1-1
TGCGCCAGCAGTCGGGCCAGGGGCGATGAGCAGTTCTTC	CASSRARGDEQFF	.	.	TRBV5-1	TRBJ2-1
TGTGCCAGCAGTGCGCCGAGACAGGGGCTCTCCTACGAGCAGTACTTC	CASSAPRQGLSYEQYF	TRBD1	.	TRBV6-1	TRBJ2-7
TGTGCCAGCAGTTCCGGGACTAGCTACGAGCAGTACTTC	CASSSGTSYEQYF	TRBD2	.	TRBV27	TRBJ2-7
TGTGCCACCAGCCATTTAGGAAAGACCTATGGCTACACCTTC	CATSHLGKTYGYTF	.	.	TRBV15	TRBJ1-2
TGTGCCAGCAGTTTACTTCGTGCTGAAGCTTTCTTT	CASSLLRAEAFF	.	few	TRBV28	TRBJ1-1
TGTGCTAGCAGCTCCGTAAGCGGGAGGGGTACCGGGGAGCTGTTTTTT	CASSSVSGRGTGELFF	TRBD2	.	TRBV7-7	TRBJ2-2
TGTGCCAGCAGCTTCGGACTGGGAGCCTCTGGAAACACCATATATTTT	CASSFGLGASGNTIYF	.	few	TRBV7-9	TRBJ1-3
TGTGCCAGCAGCTTGATGGGACTCCAAATAGGTAGGGAGCAGTACTTC	CASSLMGLQIGREQYF	.	.	TRBV5-4	TRBJ2-7
TGTGCCAGCAGCTTTAGGCGGGAGAGCCCCCTCGAGCAGTACTTC	CASSFRRESPLEQYF	TRBD2	.	TRBV7-2	TRBJ2-7
TGTGCCAGCAGCCCAAGTCGGGGGAGGACCCCCTACAATGAGCAGTTCTTC	CASSPSRGRTPYNEQFF	.	.	TRBV9	TRBJ2-1
TGTGCCAGCAGTGATCCTACAGGGGTACCGTCGAAACTGTTTTTT	CASSDPTGVPSKLFF	TRBD1	.	TRBV25-1	TRBJ1-4
TGTGCCAGCAGCAAGGGACAGAACAATGAGCAGTTCTTC	CASSKGQNNEQFF	TRBD1	.	TRBV11-3	TRBJ2-1
TGTGCCAGCAGCTTACTGGACTTGGGGGGAAGCATTCAGTACTTC	CASSLLDLGGSIQYF	.	few	TRBV7-2	TRBJ2-4
.	CASSTSTRGANVLTF	.	.	TRBV5-6	TRBJ2-6
TGTGCCAGCAGCTTGTCCGGGACTAGAGAGACCCAGTACTTC	CASSLSGTRETQYF	TRBD2	.	TRBV5-4	TRBJ2-5
TGCGCCAGCACCCCTCACGGTGGGGTGTTATCCCGGCAGTACTTC	CASTPHGGVLSRQYF	.	.	TRBV10-1	TRBJ2-7
TGCGCCAGCAGCCGAGGGAGGTTAAGCGAGCAGTACTTC	CASSRGRLSEQYF	.	.	TRBV4-1	TRBJ2-7
TGTGCCAGCGACAGTCTGGGACCTACTAATGAAAAACTGTTTTTT	CASDSLGPTNEKLFF	.	.	TRBV7-9	TRBJ1-4
TGTGCCAGTAGTATAGCTCTGGGGTTAGAGACCCAGTACTTC	CASSIALGLETQYF	.	.	TRBV19	TRBJ2-5
TGTGCCAGCAGCTCTGGGACTAGCGGTCAAGAGACCCAGTACTTC	CASSSGTSGQETQYF	TRBD2	.	TRBV5-4	TRBJ2-5
TGTGCCAGTAGTATAGAGAGGGGGTCGTATTACAATGAGCAGTTCTTC	CASSIERGSYYNEQFF	.	.	TRBV19	TRBJ2-1
TGTGCCAGCACAGGACTAGCGGGGGTAAATGAGCAGTTCTTC	CASTGLAGVNEQFF	TRBD2	once	TRBV28	TRBJ2-1
TGCAGCGTTGAACTAGTCTCCTCCTACGAGCAGTACTTC	CSVELVSSYEQYF	.	.	TRBV29-1	TRBJ2-7
TGTGCCAGCAGCCAGGGGGACGGCACCTACGAGCAGTACTTC	CASSQGDGTYEQYF	.	.	TRBV4-2	TRBJ2-7
TGTGCCACCAGCATGATGCTAGAGCCCTACAATGAGCAGTTCTTC	CATSMMLEPYNEQFF	.	.	TRBV15	TRBJ2-1
TGTGCCAGCAGTTTGGGGGTAGCGCTAACATACAATGAGCAGTTCTTC	CASSLGVALTYNEQFF	.	.	TRBV27	TRBJ2-1
TGCGCCAGCAGCCAAGGACAGGGCAATCAGCCCCAGCATTTT	CASSQGQGNQPQHF	.	few	TRBV4-3	TRBJ1-5
TGTGCCAGCAGCTTGGTTGAGCGGGAGGGCCAAGATACGCAGTATTTT	CASSLVEREGQDTQYF	TRBD2	.	TRBV5-4	TRBJ2-3
TGTGCCAGCTCACGCCTGGAGGGATCGGAGACCCAGTACTTC	CASSRLEGSETQYF	.	.	TRBV18	TRBJ2-5
TGTGCCAGCTCTCGGCCGGGACTAGCGGCTTACGAGCAGTACTTC	CASSRPGLAAYEQYF	TRBD2	.	TRBV18	TRBJ2-7
TGTGCCAGCAGGGGGGGAGGGGAGGACCGAATAGGCTACGAGCAGTACTTC	CASRGGGEDRIGYEQYF	TRBD2	.	TRBV27	TRBJ2-7
TGTGCCAGCAGCCACGGGGGGGTTACCGGGGAGCTGTTTTTT	CASSHGGVTGELFF	TRBD2	few	TRBV11-2	TRBJ2-2
TGTGCCAGCAGCTTGGGACAGAAGCAGTACTTC	CASSLGQKQYF	TRBD1	.	TRBV11-3	TRBJ2-7
TGCGCCAGCAGCCGGAGACAGGGGGCTGGAGAGACCCAGTACTTC	CASSRRQGAGETQYF	TRBD1	.	TRBV5-1	TRBJ2-5
TGTGCCAGCAGTTTGAACGAGGGGGCAGGGGATGGCTACACCTTC	CASSLNEGAGDGYTF	TRBD1	.	TRBV27	TRBJ1-2
TGCGCCAGCAGCTTGTTAGCGGGAGCGGGCAATGAGCAGTTCTTC	CASSLLAGAGNEQFF	TRBD2	.	TRBV5-1	TRBJ2-1
TGTGCCAGCAGCCTACCAACGAACCGGGACAGGGCGTACTATGGCTACACCTTC	CASSLPTNRDRAYYGYTF	TRBD1	.	TRBV9	TRBJ1-2
TGTGCCAGCAGTTATAGGGGAGGACAGGGGAACATTCAGTACTTC	CASSYRGGQGNIQYF	TRBD1	.	TRBV6-6	TRBJ2-4
TGTGCCAGCAGCTCCTTACTAGCAACGCAGTATTTT	CASSSLLATQYF	.	.	TRBV11-2	TRBJ2-3
TGTGCCAGCAGTCCTAACCGATGGGTTGGGGGGAATCAGCCCCAGCATTTT	CASSPNRWVGGNQPQHF	.	.	TRBV28	TRBJ1-5
TGTGCCAGCAGCAAAGTAGGACTAGCGGGAAGCACAGATACGCAGTATTTT	CASSKVGLAGSTDTQYF	.	.	TRBV21-1	TRBJ2-3
TGTGCCAGCAGCCGGGGACAGACGAACACCGGGGAGCTGTTTTTT	CASSRGQTNTGELFF	TRBD1	few	TRBV7-3	TRBJ2-2
TGTGCGGGGTGTCGGGCCGGGGAGCTGTTTTTT	CAGCRAGELFF	.	few	TRBV21-1	TRBJ2-2
TGCAGCGTTGAAAGACAGACTCACAACACTGAAGCTTTCTTT	CSVERQTHNTEAFF	.	.	TRBV29-1	TRBJ1-1
TGTGCCAGCAGGGCGGGAGGCCGGGAGCAGTTCTTC	CASRAGGREQFF	TRBD2	few	TRBV6-1	TRBJ2-1